The T cell receptor (beta chain) described here comes from a study of shared clonotypes between healthy human individuals. This clone was seen many times. Sequenced by immunoSEQ multiplex PCR; TCRdb stores in-frame clones only, minus some. Among 90,000 to 130,000 clones, 68% were seen once, and the ten largest hold more than 20%. CDR3 length: 14 residues. Germline CDR1 MRHNA, CDR2 SNTAGT. Trimming removed 3 bases from V and 4 bases from J, with 9 bases in between. The chain couples TRBV6-4 to TRBJ2-2; D possibly corresponds to TRBD2 (5 bases). The sequenced material came from memory CD8+ T cells sorted from blood. Subset meaning: CD45RO+ cells pooled with CCR7-negative TemRA cells. The TCR comes from a woman in her twenties or thirties in good health. The CDR3 here is CASSEDYSTGELFF. CDR3 DNA sequence: TGTGCCAGCAGTGAAGACTACAGCACCGGGGAGCTGTTTTTT.